This entry lists 27 T cell receptor beta chains sequenced from one sample in a study of T cells in Graves' hyperthyroidism and ophthalmopathy. TCR beta CDR3 regions were amplified from RNA. The study used the HTBI primer set for a first-round RT-PCR of the TCR CDR3. One entry per CDR3 protein, called by TCRdb with MiXCR from the multiplex PCR reads. The table includes about 560,000 distinct CDR3 sequences, 14% detected once. Sequenced input: blood. The receptors originated from a woman aged 40 to 50 with Graves' hyperthyroidism.

The V and J genes are TRBV11-1 and TRBJ2-2; D may be TRBD2 (5 bases). The ends were cut back, 5 bases at V and 6 bases at J, with 13 bases in the middle. Per germline, CDR1 SGHAT and CDR2 FQDESV (reference sequence). The CDR3 sequence is 14 residues long. This chain's CDR3 is CASSQPLVSGELFF. CDR3 nucleotides: TGTGCCAGCAGCCAACCACTAGTCTCCGGGGAGCTGTTTTTT.

The sample holds many counts of this clonotype. This chain links TRBV11-2 with TRBJ1-5; D gene ambiguous. CDR1 and CDR2 from the germline V gene are SGHAT and FQNNGV. The germline V and J ends were trimmed by 0 bases and 2 bases, with 8 bases remaining between them. The CDR3 is made up of 15 amino acids. The CDR3 region has the DNA TGTGCCAGCAGCTTAGAGGGCCGGGGCAATCAGCCCCAGCATTTT. This codes for CASSLEGRGNQPQHF.

This clonotype was seen more than once but under ten times. V is TRBV12-3 or TRBV12-4 and J is TRBJ1-1; TRBD1 matches 11 bases. The CDR3 extends over 16 amino acids. Trimming removed 3 bases from V and 4 bases from J; junction bases left unmatched: 7. CDR3 nucleotides: TGTGCCAGCAGTTTTGGGACAGGGGGTGGGAGCACTGAAGCTTTCTTT. This gives the protein CASSFGTGGGSTEAFF.

This clonotype was seen repeatedly, ten times or more. The chain has TRBV30 and TRBJ1-2; D gene uncertain. Germline CDR1 reads GTSNPN; CDR2 reads SVGIG (reference sequence). CDR3 size: 13 residues. V was clipped by 2 bases and J by 8 bases, with 15 bases between them. The CDR3 loop reads CAWSSSPPWGYTF. The CDR3 coding sequence is TGTGCCTGGAGTTCCTCCCCCCCGTGGGGCTACACCTTC.

The table lists this clonotype with many counts. The chain employs TRBV6-1 and TRBJ1-1; D possibly corresponds to TRBD1 (6 bases). Germline V lookup: CDR1 MNHNS, CDR2 SASEGT. The CDR3 has 15 residues. V lost 5 bases and J 4 bases, leaving 17 bases between the germline ends. Here the CDR3 DNA reads TGTGCCAGCAGTTCTGGGACAATCAGGGGCACTGAAGCTTTCTTT. This gives the protein CASSSGTIRGTEAFF.

Many counts were recorded for this clonotype. The rearrangement links TRBV6-1 to TRBJ2-7; TRBD2 is a possible D gene (5 bases). Germline lookup yields CDR1 MNHNS and CDR2 SASEGT. V dropped 8 bases and J dropped 6 bases, with 11 bases sitting between them. The CDR3 runs 11 residues. Here the CDR3 reads CASGVGVEQYF. In DNA, the CDR3 is TGTGCCAGCGGCGTCGGGGTCGAGCAGTACTTC.

In its sample, this clonotype was seen many times. This rearrangement joins TRBV18 to TRBJ2-7; D unclear. Germline-derived CDR1 and CDR2 are KGHSH and LQKENI. The V end was cut by 0 bases, the J end by 0 bases, with 12 bases between. CDR3 size: 16 residues. CDR3 nucleotides: TGTGCCAGCTCACCACCTTCTATCTCTTCCTCCTACGAGCAGTACTTC. Translating it yields CASSPPSISSSYEQYF. The full variable domain, completed using reference TRBV18 and TRBJ2-7, is NAGVMQNPRHLVRRRGQEARLRCSPMKGHSHVYWYRQLPEEGLKFMVYLQKENIIDESGMPKERFSAEFPKEGPSILRIQQVVRGDSAAYFCASSPPSISSSYEQYFGPGTRLTVT.

As regards this clonotype: This may arise from a read error, as a much more abundant clone is one base away. CDR3 protein: CASGLGGRCEQYF. CDR3 coding DNA: TGTGCCAGCGGGCTTGGCGGGAGATGCGAGCAGTACTTC. The chain combines TRBV27 with TRBJ2-7; 7 bases map to TRBD2. After removal of 8 bases from V and 6 bases from J, the junction contained 10 bases not matched to a gene. Per germline, CDR1 MNHEY and CDR2 SMNVEV (reference sequence). The CDR3 consists of 13 residues.

There are many counts of this clonotype. The chain couples TRBV27 to TRBJ1-6; D is undetermined. V was shortened by 5 bases and J by 5 bases, with 16 bases between the two germline ends. CDR1 is MNHEY, CDR2 SMNVEV, per germline (reference sequence). This CDR3 is 16 amino acids long. In nucleotides, the CDR3 is TGTGCCAGCAGTCTTTTTGTTGGAGGGAATAATTCACCCCTCCACTTT. Amino acid sequence: CASSLFVGGNNSPLHF.

This clonotype has a count of ten or more. V gene TRBV5-1 combines with J gene TRBJ2-7; 10 bases align to TRBD2. Germline V gene sequence: CDR1 SGHRS, CDR2 YFSETQ. The CDR3 covers 15 residues. V shed 0 bases and J 2 bases; nucleotides not matched to a gene: 2. The CDR3 bases are TGCGCCAGCAGCTTGGTAGCGGGGGGCACCTACGAGCAGTACTTC. Translation gives CASSLVAGGTYEQYF.

This clonotype was detected many times. This chain joins TRBV30 and TRBJ2-2, with unresolved D. Deletions cut 5 bases from V and 6 bases from J, with 4 bases between. The CDR3 sequence is 10 residues long. Germline CDR1 GTSNPN, CDR2 SVGIG (reference sequence). In nucleotides, the CDR3 is TGTGCCTGGCGGTCCGGGGAGCTGTTTTTT. Translation: CAWRSGELFF.

This clonotype was recorded at least ten times. The chain combines TRBV6-1 with TRBJ2-7; D perhaps matches TRBD1 (5 bases). V lost 5 bases to trimming and J lost 3 bases, with 14 bases between them. The CDR3 sequence is 14 residues long. Germline V gene data show CDR1 as MNHNS and CDR2 as SASEGT. CDR3 in amino acids: CASSPGHLYYEQYF. DNA for the CDR3: TGTGCCAGCAGTCCCGGACATCTCTACTACGAGCAGTACTTC.

This clonotype turned up a few times. The gene calls are TRBV6-1 and TRBJ1-3; D is unclear. This CDR3 has 13 residues. Germline V gives CDR1 MNHNS, CDR2 SASEGT. The germline V and J ends were trimmed by 5 bases and 2 bases, with 7 bases remaining between them. The CDR3 DNA reads TGTGCCAGCAGTTCAAATACTGGAAACACCATATATTTT. Its protein product is CASSSNTGNTIYF.

In this sample, this clonotype turned up many times. The rearrangement uses TRBV20-1 and TRBJ1-2; unclear D gene. Germline lookup yields CDR1 DFQATT and CDR2 SNEGSKA (reference sequence). The CDR3 covers 16 residues. V gave up 0 bases and J gave up 1 base, with 15 bases separating them. CDR3 sequence reads: CSARDRRTRDNYGYTF. The CDR3 DNA reads TGCAGTGCTAGAGACCGGCGCACTCGCGATAACTATGGCTACACCTTC.

This clonotype came up a few times. This chain uses TRBV7-8 with TRBJ2-5; D is ambiguous. CDR3 size: 15 residues. Germline V gives CDR1 SGHVS, CDR2 FQNEAQ. Trimming cost V 1 base and J 7 bases, with 16 bases left between them. As DNA, the CDR3 is TGTGCCAGCAGCTTAGTAGAGACGGGTCAGTGGACCCAGTACTTC. Protein sequence: CASSLVETGQWTQYF.

This clonotype was detected a few times. The chain combines TRBV9 with TRBJ2-3; D is perhaps TRBD1 (5 bases). The V end lost 0 bases, the J end lost 0 bases, and 8 bases lay between the germline ends. Germline values: CDR1 SGDLS, CDR2 YYNGEE. CDR3 size: 15 residues. DNA of the CDR3: TGTGCCAGCAGCGTAGTAGGGGCTAGCACAGATACGCAGTATTTT. Translated: CASSVVGASTDTQYF. Full variable domain (rest looked up from reference TRBV9 and TRBJ2-3): DSGVTQTPKHLITATGQRVTLRCSPRSGDLSVYWYQQSLDQGLQFLIQYYNGEERAKGNILERFSAQQFPDLHSELNLSSLELGDSALYFCASSVVGASTDTQYFGPGTRLTVL.

This clonotype came up many times. The chain employs TRBV29-1 and TRBJ2-7, with D perhaps TRBD1 or TRBD2 (5 bases each). The CDR3 totals 12 residues. From germline, CDR1 is SQVTM and CDR2 ANQGSEA. Trimming shortened V by 5 bases and J by 2 bases, and 10 bases separated the two germline ends. In DNA form, the CDR3 reads TGCAGCGTTTCCGGGACCACCTACGAGCAGTACTTC. It yields the protein CSVSGTTYEQYF.

This sequence joins TRBV19 and TRBJ1-5; D unclear. Trimming removed 2 bases from V and 6 bases from J, with 5 bases in between. This CDR3 spans 12 amino acids. Germline V gives CDR1 LNHDA, CDR2 SQIVND (reference sequence). CDR3 sequence (DNA): TGTGCCAGTAGTATACAGTCTCAGCCCCAGCATTTT. Translating it yields CASSIQSQPQHF.

This clonotype was counted at least ten times. This sequence joins TRBV28 and TRBJ2-1, with TRBD2 identical over 8 bases. The V and J ends lost 5 bases and 4 bases, in that order; junction bases with no gene match: 7. The germline V gene has CDR1 MDHEN and CDR2 SYDVKM. The CDR3 length is 15 residues. CDR3 bases: TGTGCCAGCAGTCCCTCGGGCGGGAGGTACAATGAGCAGTTCTTC. As protein: CASSPSGGRYNEQFF.

The genes are TRBV3-1 and TRBJ2-1; D is ambiguous. The CDR3 sequence is 12 residues long. Germline CDR1 LGHDT, CDR2 YNNKEL (reference sequence). Trimming cost V 1 base and J 6 bases, with 4 bases left between them. CDR3 loop: CASSQASNEQFF. DNA of the CDR3: TGTGCCAGCAGCCAAGCGAGCAATGAGCAGTTCTTC.

Ten or more counts support this clonotype. This chain connects TRBV20-1 to TRBJ1-2, with D unclear. The V gene lost 1 base and the J gene lost 1 base, with 10 bases spanning the gap. The germline V gene has CDR1 DFQATT and CDR2 SNEGSKA (reference sequence). The CDR3 is made up of 14 amino acids. For the CDR3, the DNA is TGCAGTGCTAGAGTGCCGGTCCTTAACTATGGCTACACCTTC. Amino acid sequence: CSARVPVLNYGYTF.

This clonotype has at least ten counts. The rearrangement joins TRBV20-1 to TRBJ1-6; tentative D call: TRBD1 (6 bases). V was cut by 4 bases and J by 10 bases, with 20 bases left in between. The CDR3 is made up of 15 amino acids. CDR1 DFQATT and CDR2 SNEGSKA come from the germline V gene (reference sequence). As DNA, the CDR3 is TGCAGTGCTACTCTTCAGGGGAAGATTTACTCACCCCTCCACTTT. This gives the protein CSATLQGKIYSPLHF.

This clonotype was seen many times. This chain joins TRBV20-1 and TRBJ2-1; D call uncertain. V lost 6 bases and J 7 bases, leaving 16 bases between the germline ends. Germline CDR1 and CDR2: DFQATT and SNEGSKA (reference sequence). This CDR3 comprises 13 residues. The chain's CDR3 is CSATVRAGNEQFF. Written as DNA, the CDR3 is TGCAGTGCGACGGTAAGGGCCGGGAATGAGCAGTTCTTC.

The chain combines TRBV9 with TRBJ2-4, with 8 nucleotides matching TRBD1. The germline V gene has CDR1 SGDLS and CDR2 YYNGEE. The V and J ends lost 0 bases and 4 bases, in that order; junction bases with no gene match: 3. This CDR3 spans 15 amino acids. CDR3 nucleotide sequence: TGTGCCAGCAGCGTAGGAGGACAGGGAAAAAACATTCAGTACTTC. The encoded protein is CASSVGGQGKNIQYF.

CDR3 bases: TGTGCCAGCAGCCCGCGACTAGCGGGAGGGCCTGGCAACGAGCAGTACTTC. Translation: CASSPRLAGGPGNEQYF. The chain employs TRBV7-2 and TRBJ2-7; 14 nucleotides align to TRBD2. The CDR3 loop spans 17 amino acids. From germline, CDR1 is SGHTA and CDR2 FQGNSA. With V trimmed by 5 bases and J by 5 bases, 11 bases remained unmatched. The full variable domain, its missing parts supplied by reference TRBV7-2 and TRBJ2-7, is GAGVSQSPSNKVTEKGKDVELRCDPISGHTALYWYRQSLGQGLEFLIYFQGNSAPDKSGLPSDRFSAERTGGSVSTLTIQRTQQEDSAVYLCASSPRLAGGPGNEQYFGPGTRLTVT.

This chain joins TRBV29-1 and TRBJ2-2; 8 bases fit TRBD2. The CDR3 sequence is 12 residues long. Per germline, CDR1 SQVTM and CDR2 ANQGSEA. Unmatched junction bases numbered 3, after V lost 8 bases and J lost 4 bases. CDR3 DNA: TGCAGCACGGGGGGGCGCACCGGGGAGCTGTTTTTT. Translating it yields CSTGGRTGELFF.

There are a few counts of this clonotype. The J gene is TRBJ2-5, the V gene TRBV3-1; 8 bases agree with TRBD1. Unmatched junction bases numbered 7, after V lost 4 bases and J lost 6 bases. Germline V gives CDR1 LGHDT, CDR2 YNNKEL (reference sequence). The CDR3 has 14 amino acids. The CDR3 DNA reads TGTGCCAGCAGCCCCTCGGACAGGGTACAGACCCAGTACTTC. This gives the protein CASSPSDRVQTQYF.